This TCR beta chain was identified in a study of control samples from healthy donors and cancer patients. TCRdb's table, derived via immunoSEQ multiplex PCR, lists solely in-frame clones and lacks some. Of some 150,000 clones listed, around 92% are singletons. Deletions cut 5 bases from V and 3 bases from J, with 10 bases between. The germline V gene encodes CDR1 MNHEY and CDR2 SVGAGI. CDR3 length: 14 residues. This TCR was recovered from a woman in her twenties or thirties in good health. Specimen: blood. The rearrangement links TRBV6-5 to TRBJ1-4; maybe TRBD1 (5 bases). Here the CDR3 reads CASSPGRANEKLFF. In nucleotides, the CDR3 is TGTGCCAGCAGTCCAGGGAGGGCTAATGAAAAACTGTTTTTT.